The 27 T cell receptor beta chains below come from one sample, sequenced in a study of blood T cell repertoires in COVID-19. TCRdb's table, derived via immunoSEQ multiplex PCR, lists solely in-frame clones and lacks some. The table includes some 390,000 clones, more than 70% detected once. The sample comprised peripheral blood. Every receptor here comes from an older woman with COVID-19, enrolled during active disease.

The chain couples TRBV6-6 to TRBJ1-2; the match to TRBD1 covers 9 bases. The V and J ends lost 6 bases and 5 bases, in that order; junction bases with no gene match: 7. CDR3 length: 14 amino acids. Germline lookup yields CDR1 MNHNY and CDR2 SVGAGI (reference sequence). The chain's CDR3 is CASRPSGTGYGYTF. DNA of the CDR3: TGTGCCAGCAGGCCCTCCGGGACAGGGTATGGCTACACCTTC.

This chain connects TRBV11-2 to TRBJ2-3, with 7 bases lining up with TRBD2. J lost 2 bases, V lost 5 bases, and 10 bases had no gene match. Germline CDR1 reads SGHAT; CDR2 reads FQNNGV. There are 16 residues in the CDR3. CDR3 nucleotide sequence: TGTGCCAGCAGCGGGGGGGGATGGCGGTTCACAGATACGCAGTATTTT. It translates to CASSGGGWRFTDTQYF.

The chain combines TRBV15 with TRBJ1-1, with D perhaps TRBD1 (5 bases). CDR3 length: 12 amino acids. The germline gives CDR1 LNHNV, CDR2 YYDKDF (reference sequence). The germline V and J ends were trimmed by 1 base and 10 bases, with 10 bases remaining between them. In DNA, the CDR3 is TGTGCCACCAGCAGAGCTTGGGGGGGAGCTTTCTTT. Amino acid sequence: CATSRAWGGAFF.

This chain links TRBV19 with TRBJ1-1; D possibly corresponds to TRBD1 (5 bases). The germline V gene encodes CDR1 LNHDA and CDR2 SQIVND (reference sequence). The V end lost 2 bases, the J end lost 6 bases, and 16 bases lay between the germline ends. This CDR3 is built from 15 residues. The CDR3 region has the DNA TGTGCCAGTAGTATAATTAACGGGGGTGCCGCTGAAGCTTTCTTT. This translates into CASSIINGGAAEAFF.

The chain combines TRBV7-8 with TRBJ2-1; 11 bases map to TRBD2. The V gene end was trimmed by 3 bases and the J gene end by 8 bases; junction bases not matched to a gene: 3. CDR1 and CDR2 from the germline V gene are SGHVS and FQNEAQ. This CDR3 contains 14 residues. This CDR3 is CASSLTSGVDEQFF. CDR3 sequence (DNA): TGTGCCAGCAGCTTGACTAGCGGGGTCGATGAGCAGTTCTTC. The variable domain in full, completed from reference TRBV7-8 and TRBJ2-1, reads GAGVSQSPRYKVAKRGQDVALRCDPISGHVSLFWYQQALGQGPEFLTYFQNEAQLDKSGLPSDRFFAERPEGSVSTLKIQRTQQEDSAVYLCASSLTSGVDEQFFGPGTRLTVL.

Turning to this clone: Sequence at one end of the junction differs from germline and may be a read error. The gene calls are TRBV7-3 and TRBJ2-5; D is ambiguous. Looked up from germline, CDR1 is SGHTA and CDR2 is FQGTGA. The CDR3 consists of 14 residues. The CDR3 loop reads CASGLKRIQETQYF. CDR3 nucleotide sequence: TGTGCCAGCGGCTTAAAGAGGATCCAAGAGACCCAGTACTTC. Supplemented by reference TRBV7-3 and TRBJ2-5, the full variable domain reads GAGVSQTPSNKVTEKGKYVELRCDPISGHTALYWYRQSLGQGPEFLIYFQGTGAADDSGLPNDRFFAVRPEGSVSTLKIQRTERGDSAVYLCASGLKRIQETQYFGPGTRLLVL.

The chain has TRBV11-2 and TRBJ1-2; 11 positions agree with TRBD1. The CDR3 sequence is 16 residues long. From germline, CDR1 is SGHAT and CDR2 FQNNGV. With V trimmed by 5 bases and J by 1 base, 6 bases remained unmatched. Here the CDR3 DNA reads TGTGCCAGCAGCCCGCAGGGACAGGGGGGTAACTATGGCTACACCTTC. This encodes CASSPQGQGGNYGYTF.

The V and J genes are TRBV5-7 and TRBJ1-1, with D maybe TRBD1 (6 bases). TRBV5-7 is an ORF; its function is uncertain. The CDR3 is 14 residues long. Trimming shortened V by 2 bases and J by 4 bases, and 12 bases separated the two germline ends. CDR3 sequence: CASSLGEGGTEAFF. The DNA of the CDR3 is TGTGCCAGCAGCTTAGGGGAGGGGGGCACTGAAGCTTTCTTT.

The chain joins TRBV20-1 to TRBJ1-4, with TRBD1 matching over 8 bases. V gave up 3 bases and J gave up 0 bases; unmatched junction bases: 3. Germline V lookup: CDR1 DFQATT, CDR2 SNEGSKA (reference sequence). The CDR3 sequence is 15 residues long. The CDR3 loop reads CSASPGGPTNEKLFF. CDR3 nucleotide sequence: TGCAGTGCTAGTCCAGGGGGCCCAACTAATGAAAAACTGTTTTTT.

The chain links TRBV7-8 to TRBJ1-2; TRBD1 agrees at 9 bases. There are 14 residues in the CDR3. The germline V gene has CDR1 SGHVS and CDR2 FQNEAQ. J gave up 6 bases and V 5 bases, and 7 bases lay outside the gene matches. The CDR3 loop reads CASSPATGGDGYTF. CDR3 coding DNA: TGTGCCAGCAGCCCAGCAACAGGGGGCGATGGCTACACCTTC.

As DNA, the CDR3 is TGCGCGGGGGGGGCAAATGAAAAACTGTTTTTT. The encoded protein is CAGGANEKLFF. The chain links TRBV20-1 to TRBJ1-4; D is perhaps TRBD1 (6 bases). Germline-derived CDR1 and CDR2 are DFQATT and SNEGSKA (reference sequence). The CDR3 covers 11 residues.

This chain uses TRBV2 with TRBJ1-1, with 8 bases matching TRBD1. The CDR3 covers 14 residues. Germline V gene data show CDR1 as SNHLY and CDR2 as FYNNEI. The V segment lost 7 bases and the J segment 1 base; nucleotides outside the gene matches: 5. CDR3 bases: TGTGCCAGCACCCCAGGGGGCCGGAACACTGAAGCTTTCTTT. Translated, it gives CASTPGGRNTEAFF.

V gene TRBV28 combines with J gene TRBJ2-2, with 7 positions matching TRBD1. V trimming: 4 bases; J trimming: 6 bases; junction bases outside the gene matches: 8. This CDR3 has 15 amino acids. Germline V gene sequence: CDR1 MDHEN, CDR2 SYDVKM. The CDR3 nucleotides read TGTGCCAGCAGTTCCGTAGACAGGGTCCCCGGGGAGCTGTTTTTT. It codes for CASSSVDRVPGELFF.

The chain is built from TRBV9 and TRBJ2-5; 9 bases match TRBD1. The CDR3 consists of 16 residues. V dropped 0 bases and J dropped 2; count of bases not matched to a gene: 5. Germline lookup yields CDR1 SGDLS and CDR2 YYNGEE. In DNA form, the CDR3 reads TGTGCCAGCAGCGTAGCTGTACAGGGGGCTCAAGAGACCCAGTACTTC. Its translation is CASSVAVQGAQETQYF.

This clone was observed once. The gene calls are TRBV18 and TRBJ2-7, with TRBD1 matching over 7 bases. Trimming took 2 bases from V and 2 from J; bases not matched to a gene: 3. The CDR3 loop spans 14 amino acids. The V gene's germline CDR1 is KGHSH and CDR2 LQKENI. CDR3 in DNA: TGTGCCAGCTCACCAGAGACAGGGCCCTACGAGCAGTACTTC. It is translated as CASSPETGPYEQYF. Filled out from reference TRBV18 and TRBJ2-7, the complete variable domain reads NAGVMQNPRHLVRRRGQEARLRCSPMKGHSHVYWYRQLPEEGLKFMVYLQKENIIDESGMPKERFSAEFPKEGPSILRIQQVVRGDSAAYFCASSPETGPYEQYFGPGTRLTVT.

This chain uses TRBV5-1 with TRBJ2-2; 14 nucleotides agree with TRBD2. The junction had 6 bases not matched to a gene; V was cut back by 4 bases and J by 1 base. The CDR3 is 18 residues long. In germline, CDR1 is SGHRS, CDR2 YFSETQ. The DNA of the CDR3 is TGCGCCAGCAGCCAGACCGGGACTAGCGGGGGGAACACCGGGGAGCTGTTTTTT. Translating gives CASSQTGTSGGNTGELFF.

CDR3 residues: CASRGTGRRDIQYF. CDR3 bases: TGTGCCAGCAGAGGGACAGGAAGGAGGGACATTCAGTACTTC. The chain employs TRBV6-5 and TRBJ2-4; TRBD1 aligns across 8 bases. V dropped 6 bases and J dropped 8; count of bases not matched to a gene: 9. CDR1 is MNHEY, CDR2 SVGAGI, per germline. The CDR3 consists of 14 residues.

The chain links TRBV6-2 or TRBV6-3 to TRBJ1-5, with D perhaps TRBD1 (6 bases). The CDR3 is 17 residues long. Germline lookup yields CDR1 MNHEY and CDR2 SVGEGT. Trimming took off 4 bases at V and 0 bases at J, with 16 bases between the two ends. DNA for the CDR3: TGTGCCAGCAGTTTCCCTGGGGGCCTCTATAGCAATCAGCCCCAGCATTTT. Its translation: CASSFPGGLYSNQPQHF.

This clone has a single count. The CDR3 DNA reads as TGTGCCAGCTCCCAACATGTGCAGGACTACGAGCAGTACTTC. This encodes CASSQHVQDYEQYF. The genes are TRBV18 and TRBJ2-7, with D hard to call. The germline V gene has CDR1 KGHSH and CDR2 LQKENI. The CDR3 spans 14 residues. V was pared by 6 bases and J by 3 bases, with 15 bases between.

This sequence joins TRBV11-2 and TRBJ2-2, with 7 bases lining up with TRBD1. V lost 4 bases and J lost 4; bases outside the gene matches: 6. Germline assignment: CDR1 SGHAT and CDR2 FQNNGV. There are 15 residues in the CDR3. The CDR3 region is CASSYGRGTTGELFF. The DNA of the CDR3 is TGTGCCAGCAGCTATGGCAGGGGGACCACCGGGGAGCTGTTTTTT. Full variable domain (remainder filled in from reference TRBV11-2 and TRBJ2-2): EAGVAQSPRYKIIEKRQSVAFWCNPISGHATLYWYQQILGQGPKLLIQFQNNGVVDDSQLPKDRFSAERLKGVDSTLKIQPAKLEDSAVYLCASSYGRGTTGELFFGEGSRLTVL.

CDR3 sequence reads: CASSQDDSTGFYGYTF. The CDR3 DNA sequence: TGCGCCAGCAGCCAAGATGATTCGACAGGGTTCTATGGCTACACCTTC. The chain recombines TRBV4-1 with TRBJ1-2; 7 nucleotides agree with TRBD1. The length of the CDR3 is 16 residues. V shed 0 bases, J shed 4 bases, and the junction held 8 bases outside the gene matches. Germline V gene lookup returns CDR1 MGHRA and CDR2 YSYEKL.

The chain joins TRBV7-9 to TRBJ2-1, with D perhaps matching TRBD2 (5 bases). The germline V gene encodes CDR1 SEHNR and CDR2 FQNEAQ (reference sequence). Trimming removed 4 bases from V and 8 bases from J, with 9 bases in between. This CDR3 spans 12 amino acids. CDR3 loop: CASSSVGDEQFF. CDR3 nucleotide sequence: TGTGCCAGCAGCTCAGTCGGGGATGAGCAGTTCTTC.

This clone appeared once. This chain uses TRBV2 with TRBJ1-1, with no clear D. CDR3 length: 11 residues. The germline V gene encodes CDR1 SNHLY and CDR2 FYNNEI. The germline V and J ends were trimmed by 4 bases and 7 bases, with 7 bases remaining between them. This CDR3 reads CASSVRDEAFF. CDR3 nucleotides: TGTGCCAGCAGTGTCCGGGATGAAGCTTTCTTT. Full variable domain (remainder filled in from reference TRBV2 and TRBJ1-1): EPEVTQTPSHQVTQMGQEVILRCVPISNHLYFYWYRQILGQKVEFLVSFYNNEISEKSEIFDDQFSVERPDGSNFTLKIRSTKLEDSAMYFCASSVRDEAFFGQGTRLTVV.

V usage is TRBV6-2 or TRBV6-3 and J usage is TRBJ2-1, with 13 bases fitting TRBD2. This CDR3 is built from 15 residues. V was clipped by 5 bases and J by 4 bases; unmatched bases: 2. In germline, CDR1 is MNHEY, CDR2 SVGEGT. CDR3: CASSQLAGGYNEQFF. Written as DNA, the CDR3 is TGTGCCAGCAGTCAACTAGCGGGGGGGTACAATGAGCAGTTCTTC.

This clone was recorded only once. The V and J genes are TRBV15 and TRBJ1-4; 7 nucleotides match TRBD1. CDR1 LNHNV and CDR2 YYDKDF come from the germline V gene (reference sequence). CDR3 length: 16 amino acids. V gave up 0 bases and J gave up 1 base; unmatched junction bases: 2. The CDR3 DNA reads as TGTGCCACCAGCAGAGACAGACAGGGAACTAATGAAAAACTGTTTTTT. The encoded protein is CATSRDRQGTNEKLFF.

The chain couples TRBV11-2 to TRBJ1-4, with a possible D match to TRBD1 (6 bases). V shed 8 bases and J shed 7 bases, with 17 bases lying between them. This CDR3 has 14 amino acids. Germline CDR1 SGHAT, CDR2 FQNNGV. CDR3 sequence: CASGRGGMGEKLFF. The CDR3 coding sequence is TGTGCCAGCGGCAGAGGGGGAATGGGTGAAAAACTGTTTTTT.

This clone was recorded only once. This chain links TRBV5-1 with TRBJ2-1; TRBD1 matches at 8 bases. The CDR3 extends over 14 amino acids. Trimming removed 4 bases from V and 5 bases from J; junction bases left unmatched: 5. Looked up from germline, CDR1 is SGHRS and CDR2 is YFSETQ. CDR3 in DNA: TGCGCCAGCAGCATCCGGACAGGGAACAATGAGCAGTTCTTC. Protein sequence: CASSIRTGNNEQFF. Full variable domain (remainder filled in from reference TRBV5-1 and TRBJ2-1): KAGVTQTPRYLIKTRGQQVTLSCSPISGHRSVSWYQQTPGQGLQFLFEYFSETQRNKGNFPGRFSGRQFSNSRSEMNVSTLELGDSALYLCASSIRTGNNEQFFGPGTRLTVL.